A single sample gave rise to the 15 T cell receptor beta chains below, sequenced in a study of blood T cells in healthy people across ages. A sample-barcoded 5' primer and a J-beta primer mix were used in a second PCR of about 6 to 12 cycles. TCRdb re-derived calls from the 5' RACE reads in MiXCR, one entry per CDR3 protein. The table has about 2 million distinct CDR3 sequences, around 50% seen once. The sample taken for sequencing was blood. These receptor sequences come from a woman in her thirties or forties in good health.

V is TRBV20-1 and J is TRBJ2-7; D is perhaps TRBD1 or TRBD2 (5 bases each). The CDR3 is 13 residues long. Germline V gives CDR1 DFQATT, CDR2 SNEGSKA (reference sequence). The germline V and J ends were trimmed by 5 bases and 0 bases, with 11 bases remaining between them. CDR3 sequence reads: CSAEGFSSYEQYF. CDR3 nucleotides: TGCAGTGCTGAGGGGTTTAGCTCCTACGAGCAGTACTTC.

This clonotype turned up a few times. The chain joins TRBV29-1 to TRBJ2-1; D is perhaps TRBD1 (6 bases). Between the trimmed V and J ends, which lost 6 bases and 0 bases, there was a span of 18 bases. Germline CDR1 is SQVTM and CDR2 is ANQGSEA. This CDR3 has 16 residues. Here the CDR3 reads CSVGGQRGASYNEQFF. CDR3 coding DNA: TGCAGCGTCGGAGGACAGCGAGGGGCCTCCTACAATGAGCAGTTCTTC.

In nucleotides, the CDR3 is TGCAGTGCTAGAGGATCCAGGGATGTTTGGGTTAGTGAGCAGTTCTTC. Translating it yields CSARGSRDVWVSEQFF. The chain couples TRBV20-1 to TRBJ2-1, with D possibly TRBD1 on 5 matching bases. Per the germline V gene, CDR1 is DFQATT and CDR2 is SNEGSKA (reference sequence). This CDR3 is 16 amino acids long. Trimming shortened V by 1 base and J by 9 bases, and 22 bases separated the two germline ends.

V gene TRBV7-3 combines with J gene TRBJ2-5, with D hard to call. The CDR3 has 13 residues. Germline-derived CDR1 and CDR2 are SGHTA and FQGTGA. Trimming left V 5 bases short and J 7 bases short, with 14 bases between. The CDR3 sequence is CASSQKSGGTQYF. CDR3 nucleotide sequence: TGTGCCAGCAGCCAAAAGTCAGGTGGGACCCAGTACTTC.

J is TRBJ1-2 and V is TRBV20-1; perhaps TRBD1 as D (5 bases). Germline assignment: CDR1 DFQATT and CDR2 SNEGSKA (reference sequence). The V end was cut by 0 bases, the J end by 7 bases, with 12 bases between. The CDR3 sequence is 13 residues long. CDR3 in amino acids: CSAREAPGGGYTF. The CDR3 region has the DNA TGCAGTGCTAGAGAGGCACCCGGGGGTGGCTACACCTTC.

In this sample, this clonotype turned up a few times. The rearrangement joins TRBV6-5 to TRBJ2-3; D not resolved. From germline, CDR1 is MNHEY and CDR2 SVGAGI. V lost 6 bases, J lost 0 bases, and 13 bases lay in between. The CDR3 spans 15 residues. This CDR3 reads CASSWNRGSTDTQYF. CDR3 DNA: TGTGCCAGCAGCTGGAACCGAGGTAGCACAGATACGCAGTATTTT.

This clonotype has a handful of counts. A clone one base away is much larger, so this may be a read error. CDR3 region: CASSAGLAADTQYF. The CDR3 DNA reads as TGTGCCAGCAGCGCGGGACTAGCGGCAGATACGCAGTATTTT. The chain recombines TRBV7-2 with TRBJ2-3; 11 bases are shared with TRBD2. The trim removed 5 bases at V and 4 bases at J, leaving 2 bases unmatched. The CDR3 runs 14 residues. From germline, CDR1 is SGHTA and CDR2 FQGNSA. Looking up the rest from reference TRBV7-2 and TRBJ2-3 gives the full variable domain: GAGVSQSPSNKVTEKGKDVELRCDPISGHTALYWYRQSLGQGLEFLIYFQGNSAPDKSGLPSDRFSAERTGGSVSTLTIQRTQQEDSAVYLCASSAGLAADTQYFGPGTRLTVL.

The V gene is TRBV6-5, the J gene TRBJ1-6; 8 positions match TRBD1. The CDR3 extends over 14 amino acids. The J segment lost 10 bases and the V segment lost 4 bases, leaving 6 bases of the junction unmatched. Germline CDR1 MNHEY, CDR2 SVGAGI. CDR3 nucleotide sequence: TGTGCCAGCAGTTTTCCGGGACAGGCCTCACCCCTCCACTTT. This codes for CASSFPGQASPLHF.

The V call is TRBV4-1, the J call TRBJ2-5; D not certain. The CDR3 has 16 residues. The germline V gene has CDR1 MGHRA and CDR2 YSYEKL. The V and J ends lost 0 bases and 11 bases respectively, with 22 bases between them. The CDR3 nucleotides read TGCGCCAGCAGCCAAGATTGGTCGACCTTCGCCAATGAGCAGTACTTC. This translates into CASSQDWSTFANEQYF.

This clonotype was seen once. This rearrangement joins TRBV30 to TRBJ1-5; D gene uncertain. The CDR3 extends over 12 amino acids. Germline CDR1 and CDR2: GTSNPN and SVGIG (reference sequence). The germline V and J ends were trimmed by 5 bases and 6 bases, with 11 bases remaining between them. The CDR3 sequence is CAWRHPGQPQHF. The CDR3 nucleotides read TGTGCCTGGCGGCATCCGGGTCAGCCCCAGCATTTT.

The CDR3 DNA reads TGTGCCACCAGTGACCCGGACAGGGTTACAGATACGCAGTATTTT. Its translation: CATSDPDRVTDTQYF. The rearrangement links TRBV24-1 to TRBJ2-3, with TRBD1 matching over 8 bases. Unmatched junction bases numbered 5, after V lost 4 bases and J lost 3 bases. Germline loops: CDR1 KGHDR, CDR2 SFDVKD. There are 15 residues in the CDR3.

The chain carries TRBV7-9 and TRBJ1-1; 8 nucleotides match TRBD1. This CDR3 has 13 amino acids. Per the germline V gene, CDR1 is SEHNR and CDR2 is FQNEAQ (reference sequence). Trimming at V came to 3 bases and at J to 6 bases, leaving 3 bases not matched to a gene. The CDR3 bases are TGTGCCAGCAGCTTTGTACAGGGGGCTGAAGCTTTCTTT. Amino acid sequence: CASSFVQGAEAFF. Complete variable domain (other parts from reference TRBV7-9 and TRBJ1-1): DTGVSQNPRHKITKRGQNVTFRCDPISEHNRLYWYRQTLGQGPEFLTYFQNEAQLEKSRLLSDRFSAERPKGSFSTLEIQRTEQGDSAMYLCASSFVQGAEAFFGQGTRLTVV.

This sequence joins TRBV3-1 and TRBJ2-3; a weak D match, TRBD2 (5 bases). CDR1 LGHDT and CDR2 YNNKEL come from the germline V gene (reference sequence). The CDR3 runs 13 residues. The V gene lost 0 bases and the J gene lost 6 bases, with 7 bases spanning the gap. CDR3 residues: CASSQDTGDTQYF. Written as DNA, the CDR3 is TGTGCCAGCAGCCAAGATACGGGGGATACGCAGTATTTT.

This clonotype was seen a handful of times. The CDR3 sequence is CASSLDWTGPQETQYF. CDR3 coding DNA: TGTGCCAGCAGCTTAGATTGGACAGGGCCCCAAGAGACCCAGTACTTC. This chain links TRBV11-2 with TRBJ2-5, with 8 positions matching TRBD1. Germline CDR1 SGHAT, CDR2 FQNNGV. The CDR3 has 16 amino acids. With 0 bases clipped from V and 1 base from J, the junction kept 4 bases outside the gene matches. The whole variable domain, remainder taken from reference TRBV11-2 and TRBJ2-5, is EAGVAQSPRYKIIEKRQSVAFWCNPISGHATLYWYQQILGQGPKLLIQFQNNGVVDDSQLPKDRFSAERLKGVDSTLKIQPAKLEDSAVYLCASSLDWTGPQETQYFGPGTRLLVL.

This chain links TRBV4-2 with TRBJ1-2; D not certain. Germline values: CDR1 LGHNA, CDR2 YNFKEQ. V gave up 5 bases and J gave up 4 bases, with 14 bases separating them. CDR3 length equals 14 residues. The CDR3 reads CASSKPEIGYGYTF. As DNA, the CDR3 is TGTGCCAGCAGCAAGCCAGAGATAGGCTATGGCTACACCTTC.